The 32 T cell receptor beta chains listed next were all sequenced from one sample in a study of shared clonotypes between healthy human individuals. This table comes from immunoSEQ multiplex PCR, and its TCRdb copy is limited to in-frame clones, with some not included. The data contain approximately 2.1 million clones, more than 85% of them singletons. Sequenced: naive CD4+ T cells from PBMCs. The subset: CD45RA+ positively selected. The source of these receptors is a young man in good health. Some clones in this sample may be carry-over from other donors' samples.

The chain has TRBV11-2 and TRBJ2-5; TRBD2 agrees at 8 bases. Germline-derived CDR1 and CDR2 are SGHAT and FQNNGV. The CDR3 sequence is 16 residues long. V lost 5 bases, J lost 3 bases, and 11 bases stayed unmatched. The CDR3 nucleotides are TGTGCCAGCAGCCTAGGAGGGGCACTAGCGGAAGAGACCCAGTACTTC. This codes for CASSLGGALAEETQYF.

V usage is TRBV28 and J usage is TRBJ2-1; D is unresolved. This CDR3 has 15 amino acids. Trimming took off 1 base at V and 0 bases at J, with 7 bases between the two ends. Germline loops: CDR1 MDHEN, CDR2 SYDVKM. CDR3 loop: CASSLSGRSYNEQFF. The CDR3 nucleotides are TGTGCCAGCAGTTTATCCGGTCGCTCCTACAATGAGCAGTTCTTC. Supplemented by reference TRBV28 and TRBJ2-1, the full variable domain reads DVKVTQSSRYLVKRTGEKVFLECVQDMDHENMFWYRQDPGLGLRLIYFSYDVKMKEKGDIPEGYSVSREKKERFSLILESASTNQTSMYLCASSLSGRSYNEQFFGPGTRLTVL.

The chain uses TRBV7-9 and TRBJ1-2; no firm D call. The CDR3 extends over 14 amino acids. V dropped 5 bases and J dropped 4 bases, with 14 bases sitting between them. From germline, CDR1 is SEHNR and CDR2 FQNEAQ (reference sequence). CDR3 coding DNA: TGTGCCAGCAGCCCAGTCCCGGGGTTCTATGGCTACACCTTC. It translates to CASSPVPGFYGYTF.

The chain links TRBV5-5 to TRBJ2-3; D not certain. Germline lookup yields CDR1 SGHKS and CDR2 YYEKEE (reference sequence). CDR3 length: 15 amino acids. V lost 0 bases and J lost 3, with 11 bases in between. This chain's CDR3 is CASSLALVGTDTQYF. The CDR3 DNA sequence: TGTGCCAGCAGCTTGGCTCTAGTGGGTACAGATACGCAGTATTTT.

This clone was found once. V and J are TRBV6-4 and TRBJ2-1; TRBD2 might be the D (5 bases). This CDR3 comprises 13 residues. Looked up from germline, CDR1 is MRHNA and CDR2 is SNTAGT. V lost 4 bases and J lost 6, with 10 bases in between. The CDR3 nucleotides read TGTGCCAGCAGTGTTGCGGGTGGCAATGAGCAGTTCTTC. As protein: CASSVAGGNEQFF.

This clone appeared once. The chain carries TRBV7-9 and TRBJ2-5; TRBD1 is a possible D gene (5 bases). Gene TRBJ2-7 matches the end of the DNA better, so the J call may be wrong. CDR1 is SEHNR, CDR2 FQNEAQ, per germline (reference sequence). The CDR3 is 11 amino acids. The chain's CDR3 is CASPGCYEQYF. The CDR3, as DNA: TGTGCCAGCCCAGGGTGCTACGAGCAGTACTTC.

The chain recombines TRBV30 with TRBJ2-1, with a possible D match to TRBD2 (5 bases). This CDR3 spans 13 amino acids. V lost 1 base, J lost 7 bases, and 11 bases lay in between. From germline, CDR1 is GTSNPN and CDR2 SVGIG (reference sequence). The CDR3 is CAWSAGGGNEQFF. CDR3 DNA sequence: TGTGCCTGGAGTGCAGGAGGTGGAAATGAGCAGTTCTTC.

Turning to this clone: Other DNA sequences of this sample code for an identical CDR3. V and J are TRBV9 and TRBJ1-1; no reliable D call. The ends were cut back, 2 bases at V and 0 bases at J, with 5 bases in the middle. The CDR3 consists of 13 residues. Germline V gene sequence: CDR1 SGDLS, CDR2 YYNGEE. CDR3 protein: CASSVTMNTEAFF. The CDR3 bases are TGTGCCAGCAGCGTGACCATGAACACTGAAGCTTTCTTT.

The sample holds one count of this clone. The chain is built from TRBV21-1 and TRBJ2-6; the table calls TRBD2, which could not be checked here. TRBV21-1 has pseudogene status. The CDR3 length is 13 residues. The CDR3 bases are TGTGCCAACTACCTCTCTGGGGCCAACGTCCTGACTTTC. This gives the protein CANYLSGANVLTF.

This clone has more than one count but fewer than ten. This chain links TRBV28 with TRBJ1-4; D unresolved. Germline values: CDR1 MDHEN, CDR2 SYDVKM. This CDR3 is built from 12 residues. Trimming took off 4 bases at V and 11 bases at J, with 11 bases between the two ends. CDR3 amino acids: CASSSIRGKLFF. DNA for the CDR3: TGTGCCAGCAGTTCCATACGCGGGAAACTGTTTTTT. Together with reference TRBV28 and TRBJ1-4, the CDR3 gives the full variable domain: DVKVTQSSRYLVKRTGEKVFLECVQDMDHENMFWYRQDPGLGLRLIYFSYDVKMKEKGDIPEGYSVSREKKERFSLILESASTNQTSMYLCASSSIRGKLFFGSGTQLSVL.

This clone is a singleton in its sample. In the same sample, other DNA sequences code for this CDR3. CDR3 sequence reads: CASSLEGGASTDTQYF. In DNA form, the CDR3 reads TGCGCCAGCAGCTTGGAGGGCGGAGCTAGCACAGATACGCAGTATTTT. The chain employs TRBV5-1 and TRBJ2-3, with no clear D. The V gene's germline CDR1 is SGHRS and CDR2 YFSETQ. The V and J ends lost 0 bases and 0 bases respectively, with 11 bases between them. This CDR3 is 16 amino acids long.

Details on this clone: Distinct nucleotide sequences in the sample also encode this CDR3. The chain employs TRBV9 and TRBJ2-3, with unresolved D. V was cut by 3 bases and J by 1 base, with 9 bases left in between. Looked up from germline, CDR1 is SGDLS and CDR2 is YYNGEE. CDR3 size: 14 residues. The CDR3 bases are TGTGCCAGCAGCGCGCGCAGTGGCACAGATACGCAGTATTTT. Protein product: CASSARSGTDTQYF.

The chain carries TRBV6-6 and TRBJ1-3, with D possibly being TRBD1 (6 bases). This CDR3 has 15 residues. Germline assignment: CDR1 MNHNY and CDR2 SVGAGI (reference sequence). Trimming left V 5 bases short and J 0 bases short, with 11 bases between. Here the CDR3 reads CASSTGQLSGNTIYF. The CDR3 DNA reads as TGTGCCAGCAGTACCGGACAGCTCTCTGGAAACACCATATATTTT.

V and J are TRBV29-1 and TRBJ1-2; a weak D match, TRBD1 (5 bases). The CDR3 runs to 13 residues. The V end lost 6 bases, the J end lost 3 bases, and 14 bases lay between the germline ends. The germline gives CDR1 SQVTM, CDR2 ANQGSEA. CDR3 sequence: CSVGLGAHYGYTF. The CDR3, as DNA: TGCAGCGTGGGGTTAGGGGCTCACTATGGCTACACCTTC.

The gene calls are TRBV6-5 and TRBJ1-1; tentative D call: TRBD1 (6 bases). Germline CDR1 and CDR2: MNHEY and SVGAGI. The CDR3 has 14 residues. V lost 4 bases to trimming and J lost 3 bases, with 12 bases between them. CDR3 nucleotide sequence: TGTGCCAGCAGTTGGGGGCTAGGGGACACTGAAGCTTTCTTT. Residues: CASSWGLGDTEAFF.

The chain carries TRBV9 and TRBJ1-2; 7 nucleotides match TRBD1. J gave up 6 bases and V 1 base, and 9 bases lay outside the gene matches. The CDR3 has 15 residues. CDR1 and CDR2 from the germline V gene are SGDLS and YYNGEE. CDR3 amino acids: CASSVMRGRNNGYTF. The CDR3 nucleotides read TGTGCCAGCAGCGTAATGAGGGGGCGCAACAATGGCTACACCTTC. Looking up the rest from reference TRBV9 and TRBJ1-2 gives the full variable domain: DSGVTQTPKHLITATGQRVTLRCSPRSGDLSVYWYQQSLDQGLQFLIQYYNGEERAKGNILERFSAQQFPDLHSELNLSSLELGDSALYFCASSVMRGRNNGYTFGSGTRLTVV.

The V and J genes are TRBV5-6 and TRBJ2-3, with unresolved D. In germline, CDR1 is SGHDT, CDR2 YYEEEE. V was cut by 5 bases and J by 3 bases, with 7 bases left in between. There are 12 residues in the CDR3. The CDR3 here is CASSTKTDTQYF. The CDR3 DNA reads TGTGCCAGCAGTACCAAAACAGATACGCAGTATTTT.

The chain combines TRBV9 with TRBJ1-2; 10 bases line up with TRBD1. V dropped 5 bases and J dropped 4; count of bases not matched to a gene: 11. Germline V lookup: CDR1 SGDLS, CDR2 YYNGEE. This CDR3 spans 16 amino acids. In nucleotides, the CDR3 is TGTGCCAGCAGAGCCCGGGACAGGGGCACTATCTATGGCTACACCTTC. Amino acid sequence: CASRARDRGTIYGYTF.

This sequence joins TRBV28 and TRBJ2-1; 10 bases fit TRBD2. V lost 7 bases to trimming and J lost 7 bases; unmatched junction nucleotides: 10. This CDR3 region has 15 residues. Looked up from germline, CDR1 is MDHEN and CDR2 is SYDVKM. The CDR3 DNA follows: TGTGCCAGCACCGATCTAGCGGGAGTAGGGAATGAGCAGTTCTTC. Protein sequence: CASTDLAGVGNEQFF. Supplemented by reference TRBV28 and TRBJ2-1, the full variable domain reads DVKVTQSSRYLVKRTGEKVFLECVQDMDHENMFWYRQDPGLGLRLIYFSYDVKMKEKGDIPEGYSVSREKKERFSLILESASTNQTSMYLCASTDLAGVGNEQFFGPGTRLTVL.

The chain recombines TRBV6-1 with TRBJ2-4, with D perhaps matching TRBD1 (5 bases). The CDR3 is 17 amino acids. CDR1 and CDR2 from the germline V gene are MNHNS and SASEGT. The V end lost 1 base, the J end lost 1 base, and 14 bases lay between the germline ends. The CDR3 sequence: CASSEVGRAVAKNIQYF. The CDR3 DNA follows: TGTGCCAGCAGTGAAGTAGGCAGGGCGGTGGCCAAAAACATTCAGTACTTC.

The V call is TRBV7-6, the J call TRBJ2-7; 9 bases fit TRBD2. CDR3 length: 13 residues. Losses at the gene ends were 5 bases for V and 2 bases for J; bases not matched to a gene: 1. Germline CDR1 SGHVS, CDR2 FNYEAQ. The CDR3 DNA reads TGTGCCAGCAGCCCTAGCGGGACCTACGAGCAGTACTTC. It specifies CASSPSGTYEQYF.

This chain links TRBV28 with TRBJ1-1; 8 bases agree with TRBD1. The CDR3 sequence is 16 residues long. Trimming removed 7 bases from V and 1 base from J; junction bases left unmatched: 11. Germline V gene lookup returns CDR1 MDHEN and CDR2 SYDVKM. CDR3 nucleotide sequence: TGTGCCAGCAACTTTCCTTGGACAGGGAGGAACACTGAAGCTTTCTTT. Protein: CASNFPWTGRNTEAFF.

The rearrangement links TRBV28 to TRBJ2-1; 11 bases are a match to TRBD2. Germline CDR1 MDHEN, CDR2 SYDVKM. V lost 4 bases and J lost 13; bases outside the gene matches: 15. This CDR3 comprises 16 residues. As DNA, the CDR3 is TGTGCCAGCAGTTACTCCCCTAGCGGGAGGTTGGCTGGCCAGTTCTTC. This sequence encodes CASSYSPSGRLAGQFF.

The chain employs TRBV10-3 and TRBJ1-1; D is unresolved. Germline loops: CDR1 ENHRY, CDR2 SYGVKD. V was pared by 3 bases and J by 8 bases, with 16 bases between. The CDR3 extends over 14 amino acids. The CDR3 loop reads CAISDPRRIEEAFF. For the CDR3, the DNA is TGTGCCATCAGTGATCCCCGGCGGATTGAGGAAGCTTTCTTT.

The rearrangement links TRBV5-1 to TRBJ2-2; a weak D match, TRBD2 (5 bases). Germline-derived CDR1 and CDR2 are SGHRS and YFSETQ. Trimming removed 0 bases from V and 4 bases from J, with 10 bases in between. CDR3 size: 15 residues. CDR3 bases: TGCGCCAGCAGCTTGGGAGCGGTCTCCACCGGGGAGCTGTTTTTT. As protein: CASSLGAVSTGELFF.

The chain couples TRBV19 to TRBJ2-4; 14 bases fit TRBD2. V was clipped by 6 bases and J by 1 base; unmatched bases: 5. The germline V gene has CDR1 LNHDA and CDR2 SQIVND (reference sequence). This CDR3 has 17 amino acids. For the CDR3, the DNA is TGTGCCAGTAGAGGACTAGCGGGAGGTAGGGCCAAAAACATTCAGTACTTC. It specifies CASRGLAGGRAKNIQYF.

V is TRBV5-4 and J is TRBJ1-3, with a weak D call TRBD1 (5 bases). This CDR3 has 17 amino acids. Trimming stripped 0 bases from V and 0 bases from J, with 13 bases between. Germline CDR1 reads SGHNT; CDR2 reads YYREEE (reference sequence). The CDR3 DNA sequence: TGTGCCAGCAGCTTGGGGCTGGGGGGGATCTCTGGAAACACCATATATTTT. It encodes CASSLGLGGISGNTIYF. The whole variable domain, filled in from reference TRBV5-4 and TRBJ1-3, reads ETGVTQSPTHLIKTRGQQVTLRCSSQSGHNTVSWYQQALGQGPQFIFQYYREEENGRGNFPPRFSGLQFPNYSSELNVNALELDDSALYLCASSLGLGGISGNTIYFGEGSWLTVV.

The chain is built from TRBV5-1 and TRBJ1-2; D is ambiguous. The CDR3 covers 14 residues. Germline CDR1 reads SGHRS; CDR2 reads YFSETQ. V was pared by 3 bases and J by 8 bases, with 17 bases between. CDR3 in DNA: TGCGCCAGCAGCTGGGGAACGCCATGGGAAGGCTACACCTTC. Amino acid sequence: CASSWGTPWEGYTF.

The rearrangement uses TRBV21-1 and TRBJ2-7; the table calls TRBD1, which could not be checked here. TRBV21-1 is a pseudogene. This CDR3 comprises 11 residues. This CDR3 reads CASSNHREKYF. CDR3 DNA: TGTGCCAGCAGCAATCACAGGGAAAAGTACTTC.

The chain couples TRBV7-9 to TRBJ2-7; the match to TRBD2 covers 11 bases. The CDR3 covers 16 residues. The J segment lost 0 bases and the V segment lost 4 bases, leaving 5 bases of the junction unmatched. Per the germline V gene, CDR1 is SEHNR and CDR2 is FQNEAQ (reference sequence). CDR3 sequence: CASSSGTSGYSYEQYF. In DNA form, the CDR3 reads TGTGCCAGCAGCTCGGGGACTAGCGGATACTCCTACGAGCAGTACTTC.

The CDR3 bases are TGTGCCAGCTCGACCTTTGGACTTCTTGGCTACACCTTC. Its protein is CASSTFGLLGYTF. V is TRBV19 and J is TRBJ1-2, with D hard to call. Germline V gene sequence: CDR1 LNHDA, CDR2 SQIVND (reference sequence). The CDR3 is made up of 13 amino acids. Trimming removed 9 bases from V and 7 bases from J, with 18 bases in between.

This clone was recorded only once. The chain employs TRBV28 and TRBJ1-3, with D maybe TRBD1 (5 bases). The CDR3 length is 17 residues. Trimming cost V 5 bases and J 0 bases, with 17 bases left between them. Per germline, CDR1 MDHEN and CDR2 SYDVKM. The CDR3 loop reads CASSPLGTRNSGNTIYF. The DNA for the CDR3 is TGTGCCAGCAGTCCTCTTGGGACGCGGAACTCTGGAAACACCATATATTTT.